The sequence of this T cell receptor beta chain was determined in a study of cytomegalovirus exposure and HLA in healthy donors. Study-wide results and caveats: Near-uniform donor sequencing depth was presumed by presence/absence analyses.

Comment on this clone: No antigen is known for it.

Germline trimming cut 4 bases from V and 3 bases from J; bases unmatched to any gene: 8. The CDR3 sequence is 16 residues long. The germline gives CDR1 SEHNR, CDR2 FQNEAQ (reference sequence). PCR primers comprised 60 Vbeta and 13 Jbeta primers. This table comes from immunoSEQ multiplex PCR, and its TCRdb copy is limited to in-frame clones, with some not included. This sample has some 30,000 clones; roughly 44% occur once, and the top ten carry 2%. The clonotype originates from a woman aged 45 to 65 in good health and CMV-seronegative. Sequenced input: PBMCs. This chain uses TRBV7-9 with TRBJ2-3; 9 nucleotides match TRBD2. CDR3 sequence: CASSSPTSGGTDTQYF. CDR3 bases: TGTGCCAGCAGCTCCCCGACTAGCGGTGGGACAGATACGCAGTATTTT.